The present T cell receptor (beta chain) was sequenced within a study of blood T cell repertoires in COVID-19. The germline CDR1 and CDR2 sequences are SGHTA and FQGTGA. With 4 bases removed from V and 1 base from J, the gap between germline ends came to 10 bases. This CDR3 comprises 14 residues. Data came from immunoSEQ multiplex PCR; TCRdb stores just in-frame clones and leaves some out. The repertoire has 450,000 to 500,000 clones, 75% to 90% of them found once; the top ten carry more than 3%. Specimen: peripheral blood. V gene TRBV7-3 combines with J gene TRBJ1-1; no firm D call. This receptor was identified in a human donor in a cohort sampled during active COVID-19. CDR3 in DNA: TGTGCCAGCAGCTCGAACGCGGGGAACACTGAAGCTTTCTTT. This translates into CASSSNAGNTEAFF.